This TCR beta chain derives from a study of T-cell reconstitution after alpha-beta-depleted transplantation in children. Study-wide findings and caveats: Once a year had passed after transplant, T-cell counts and diversity came mostly from newly produced T cells. At around two months after transplant, the alpha-beta T cells were reportedly derived from several hundred expanded clones that came from non-depleted graft cells.

Notes on this clonotype: No antigen is known for it.

The authors prepared the TCRbeta library with unique molecular identifiers. TCRdb re-analysed the PCR reads in MiXCR, keeping a single row per CDR3 protein. The table records hundreds of thousands of distinct CDR3 sequences, about 8.4% of them present only once. The junction had 12 bases not matched to a gene; V was cut back by 10 bases and J by 0 bases. Germline V gene sequence: CDR1 ENHRY, CDR2 SYGVKD. This CDR3 is built from 16 residues. The sample consisted of PBMCs, mostly from graft donor cells, taken 360 days after TCRalphabeta/CD19-depleted stem cell transplant. The receptor's source is a male patient aged 2 to 9 who had a stem cell transplant for acute myeloid leukemia, so the T cells may come from the graft donor. J is TRBJ2-1 and V is TRBV10-3; 7 bases line up with TRBD2. The CDR3 DNA reads as TGTGCCACCCTTGGGGGGGAGGGAAGCTCCTACAATGAGCAGTTCTTC. It codes for CATLGGEGSSYNEQFF.